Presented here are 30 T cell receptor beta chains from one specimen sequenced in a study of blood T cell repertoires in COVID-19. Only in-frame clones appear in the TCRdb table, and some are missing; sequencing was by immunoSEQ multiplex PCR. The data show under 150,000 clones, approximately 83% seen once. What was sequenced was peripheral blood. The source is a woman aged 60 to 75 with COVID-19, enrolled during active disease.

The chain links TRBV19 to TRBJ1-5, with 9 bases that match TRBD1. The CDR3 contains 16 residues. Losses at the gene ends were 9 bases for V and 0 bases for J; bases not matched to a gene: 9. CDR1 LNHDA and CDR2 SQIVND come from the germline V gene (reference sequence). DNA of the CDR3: TGTGCCAGCGGACAGGGGATCTTCTATAGCAATCAGCCCCAGCATTTT. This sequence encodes CASGQGIFYSNQPQHF.

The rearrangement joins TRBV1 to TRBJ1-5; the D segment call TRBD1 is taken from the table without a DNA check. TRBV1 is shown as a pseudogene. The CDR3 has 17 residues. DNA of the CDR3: TGCACCAGCAGCCATCGGGACAGGGAGTATAGCAATCAGCCCCAGCATTTT. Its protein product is CTSSHRDREYSNQPQHF.

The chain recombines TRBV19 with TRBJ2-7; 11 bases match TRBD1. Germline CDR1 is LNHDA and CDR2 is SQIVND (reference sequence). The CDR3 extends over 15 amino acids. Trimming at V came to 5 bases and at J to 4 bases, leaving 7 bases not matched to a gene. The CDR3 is CASSPWTGGRYEQYF. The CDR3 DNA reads TGTGCCAGTAGTCCGTGGACAGGGGGCAGATACGAGCAGTACTTC.

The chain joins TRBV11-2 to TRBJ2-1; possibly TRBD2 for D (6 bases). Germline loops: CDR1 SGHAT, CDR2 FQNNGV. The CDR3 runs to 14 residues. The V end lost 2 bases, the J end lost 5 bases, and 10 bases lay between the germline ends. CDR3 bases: TGTGCCAGCAGCTTAAGGCGGGGAGACAATGAGCAGTTCTTC. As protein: CASSLRRGDNEQFF.

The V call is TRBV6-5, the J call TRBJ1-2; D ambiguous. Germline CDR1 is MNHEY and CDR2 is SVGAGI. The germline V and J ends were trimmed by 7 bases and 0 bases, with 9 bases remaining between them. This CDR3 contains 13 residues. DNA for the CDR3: TGTGCCAGCACTATATCCTCTAACTATGGCTACACCTTC. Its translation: CASTISSNYGYTF.

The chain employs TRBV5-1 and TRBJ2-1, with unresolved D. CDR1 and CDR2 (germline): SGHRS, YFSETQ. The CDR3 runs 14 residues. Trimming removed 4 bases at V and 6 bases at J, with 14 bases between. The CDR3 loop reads CASSLTLGPNEQFF. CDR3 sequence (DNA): TGCGCCAGCAGCCTTACCCTGGGCCCCAATGAGCAGTTCTTC. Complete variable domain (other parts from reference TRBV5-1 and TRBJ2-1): KAGVTQTPRYLIKTRGQQVTLSCSPISGHRSVSWYQQTPGQGLQFLFEYFSETQRNKGNFPGRFSGRQFSNSRSEMNVSTLELGDSALYLCASSLTLGPNEQFFGPGTRLTVL.

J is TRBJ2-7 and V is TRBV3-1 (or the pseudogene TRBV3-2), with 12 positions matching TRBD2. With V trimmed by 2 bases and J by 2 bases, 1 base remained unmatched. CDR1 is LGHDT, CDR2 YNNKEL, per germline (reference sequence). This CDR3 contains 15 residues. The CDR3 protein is CASSQLAGGPYEQYF. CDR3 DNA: TGTGCCAGCAGCCAACTAGCGGGGGGGCCCTACGAGCAGTACTTC.

The CDR3 DNA follows: TGTGCCAGCAGCGGACCGACAGTATATCCCCATTCACCCCTCCACTTT. It yields the protein CASSGPTVYPHSPLHF. The chain couples TRBV7-9 to TRBJ1-6; TRBD1 might be the D (5 bases). The germline V and J ends were trimmed by 5 bases and 8 bases, with 19 bases remaining between them. This CDR3 spans 16 amino acids. Per germline, CDR1 SEHNR and CDR2 FQNEAQ (reference sequence). Based on the CDR3 plus reference TRBV7-9 and TRBJ1-6, the full variable domain is DTGVSQNPRHKITKRGQNVTFRCDPISEHNRLYWYRQTLGQGPEFLTYFQNEAQLEKSRLLSDRFSAERPKGSFSTLEIQRTEQGDSAMYLCASSGPTVYPHSPLHFGNGTRLTVT.

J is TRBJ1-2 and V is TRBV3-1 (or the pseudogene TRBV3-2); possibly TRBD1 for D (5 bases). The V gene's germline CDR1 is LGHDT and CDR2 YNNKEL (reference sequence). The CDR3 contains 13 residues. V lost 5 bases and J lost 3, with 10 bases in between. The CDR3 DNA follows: TGTGCCAGCAGCGGGGACTGGGACTATGGCTACACCTTC. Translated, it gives CASSGDWDYGYTF.

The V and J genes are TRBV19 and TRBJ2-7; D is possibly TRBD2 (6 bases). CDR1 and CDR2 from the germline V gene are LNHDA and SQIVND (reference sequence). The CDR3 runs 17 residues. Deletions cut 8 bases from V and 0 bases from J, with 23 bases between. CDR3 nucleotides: TGTGCCAGTCGCAAAAGGGAGGCCCTGGGTAGCTCCTACGAGCAGTACTTC. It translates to CASRKREALGSSYEQYF. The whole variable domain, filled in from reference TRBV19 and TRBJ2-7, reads DGGITQSPKYLFRKEGQNVTLSCEQNLNHDAMYWYRQDPGQGLRLIYYSQIVNDFQKGDIAEGYSVSREKKESFPLTVTSAQKNPTAFYLCASRKREALGSSYEQYFGPGTRLTVT.

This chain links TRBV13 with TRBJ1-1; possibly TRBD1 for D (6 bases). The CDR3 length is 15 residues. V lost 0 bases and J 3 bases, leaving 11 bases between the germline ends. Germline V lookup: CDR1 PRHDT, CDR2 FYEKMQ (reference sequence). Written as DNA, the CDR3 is TGTGCCAGCAGCTTAGGAGACAGGAGATACACTGAAGCTTTCTTT. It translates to CASSLGDRRYTEAFF.

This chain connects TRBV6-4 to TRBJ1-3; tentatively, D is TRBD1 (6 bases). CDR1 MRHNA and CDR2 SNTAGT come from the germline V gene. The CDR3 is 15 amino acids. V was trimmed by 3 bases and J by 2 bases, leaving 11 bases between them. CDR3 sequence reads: CASSESGGPGNTIYF. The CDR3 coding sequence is TGTGCCAGCAGTGAATCCGGGGGGCCTGGAAACACCATATATTTT.

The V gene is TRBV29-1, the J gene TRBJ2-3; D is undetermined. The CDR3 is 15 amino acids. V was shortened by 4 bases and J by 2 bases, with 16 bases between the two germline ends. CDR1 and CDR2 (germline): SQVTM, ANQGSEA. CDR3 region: CSVGRLAQFTDTQYF. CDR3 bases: TGCAGCGTTGGGCGGCTGGCCCAATTCACAGATACGCAGTATTTT.

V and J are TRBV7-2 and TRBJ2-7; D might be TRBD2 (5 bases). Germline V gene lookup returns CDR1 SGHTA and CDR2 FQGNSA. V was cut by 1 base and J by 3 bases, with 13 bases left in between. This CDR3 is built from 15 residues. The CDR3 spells CASSLGGSSFYEQYF. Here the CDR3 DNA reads TGTGCCAGCAGCTTAGGAGGATCTAGCTTCTACGAGCAGTACTTC.

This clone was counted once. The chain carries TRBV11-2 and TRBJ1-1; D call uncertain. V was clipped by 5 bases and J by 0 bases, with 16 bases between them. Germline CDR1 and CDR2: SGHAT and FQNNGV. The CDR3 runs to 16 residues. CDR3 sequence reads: CASSPGLGYMNTEAFF. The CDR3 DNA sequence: TGTGCCAGCAGCCCCGGGTTAGGCTACATGAACACTGAAGCTTTCTTT.

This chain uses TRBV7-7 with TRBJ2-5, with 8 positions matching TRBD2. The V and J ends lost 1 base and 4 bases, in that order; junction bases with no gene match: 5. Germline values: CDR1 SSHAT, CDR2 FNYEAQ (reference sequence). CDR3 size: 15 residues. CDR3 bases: TGTGCCAGCAGCTTAGTCGGGGGGGCTGGAGAGACCCAGTACTTC. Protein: CASSLVGGAGETQYF.

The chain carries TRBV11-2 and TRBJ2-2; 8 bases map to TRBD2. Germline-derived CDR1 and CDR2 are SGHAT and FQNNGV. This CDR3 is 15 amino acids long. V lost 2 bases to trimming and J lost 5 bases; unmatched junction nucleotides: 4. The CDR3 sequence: CASSLPGGPTGELFF. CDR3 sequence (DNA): TGTGCCAGCAGCTTACCGGGGGGGCCGACCGGGGAGCTGTTTTTT.

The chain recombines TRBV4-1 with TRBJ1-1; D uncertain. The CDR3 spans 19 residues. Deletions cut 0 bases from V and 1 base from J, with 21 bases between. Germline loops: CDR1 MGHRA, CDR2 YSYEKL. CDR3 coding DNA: TGCGCCAGCAGCCAAGATCAGGTACAGCGGAGTTACGAGAACACTGAAGCTTTCTTT. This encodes CASSQDQVQRSYENTEAFF.

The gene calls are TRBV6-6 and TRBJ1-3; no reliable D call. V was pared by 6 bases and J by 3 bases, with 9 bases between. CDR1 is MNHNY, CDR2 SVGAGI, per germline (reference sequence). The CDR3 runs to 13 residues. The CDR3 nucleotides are TGTGCCAGCAGCACCCTAGTTGGAAACACCATATATTTT. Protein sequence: CASSTLVGNTIYF.

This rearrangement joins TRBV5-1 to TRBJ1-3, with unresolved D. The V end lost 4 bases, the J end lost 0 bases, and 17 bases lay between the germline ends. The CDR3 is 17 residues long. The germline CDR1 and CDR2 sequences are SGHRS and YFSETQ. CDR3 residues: CASSPPRGSGSGNTIYF. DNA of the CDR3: TGCGCCAGCAGCCCTCCCCGGGGATCCGGCTCTGGAAACACCATATATTTT.

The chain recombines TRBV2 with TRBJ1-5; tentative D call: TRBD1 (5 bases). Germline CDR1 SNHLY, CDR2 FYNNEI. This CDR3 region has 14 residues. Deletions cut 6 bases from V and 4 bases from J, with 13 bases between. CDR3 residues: CASSGGTKNQPQHF. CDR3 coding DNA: TGTGCCAGCAGCGGGGGGACCAAAAATCAGCCCCAGCATTTT.

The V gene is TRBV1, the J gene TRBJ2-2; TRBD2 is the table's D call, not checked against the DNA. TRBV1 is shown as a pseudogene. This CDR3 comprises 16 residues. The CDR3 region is CTSSQGLAGDTGELFF. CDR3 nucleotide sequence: TGCACCAGCAGCCAAGGACTAGCGGGAGACACCGGGGAGCTGTTTTTT.

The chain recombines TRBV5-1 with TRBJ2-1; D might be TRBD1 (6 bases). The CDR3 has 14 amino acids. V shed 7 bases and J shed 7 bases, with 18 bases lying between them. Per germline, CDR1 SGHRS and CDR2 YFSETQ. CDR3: CASSQGTLGNEQFF. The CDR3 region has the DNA TGCGCCAGCTCACAGGGCACACTTGGGAATGAGCAGTTCTTC. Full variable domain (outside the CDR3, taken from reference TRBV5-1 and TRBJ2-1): KAGVTQTPRYLIKTRGQQVTLSCSPISGHRSVSWYQQTPGQGLQFLFEYFSETQRNKGNFPGRFSGRQFSNSRSEMNVSTLELGDSALYLCASSQGTLGNEQFFGPGTRLTVL.

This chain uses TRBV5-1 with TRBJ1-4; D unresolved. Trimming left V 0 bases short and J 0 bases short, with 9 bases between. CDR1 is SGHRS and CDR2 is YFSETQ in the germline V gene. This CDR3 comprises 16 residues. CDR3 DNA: TGCGCCAGCAGCTTGGCCACCAGGTCAACTAATGAAAAACTGTTTTTT. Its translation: CASSLATRSTNEKLFF.

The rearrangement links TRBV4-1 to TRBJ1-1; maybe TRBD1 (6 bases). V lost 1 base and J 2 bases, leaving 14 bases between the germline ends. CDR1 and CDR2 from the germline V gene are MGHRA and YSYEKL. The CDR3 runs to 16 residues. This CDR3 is CASSQGRQESNTEAFF. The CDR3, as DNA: TGCGCCAGCAGCCAAGGGAGACAGGAATCAAACACTGAAGCTTTCTTT.

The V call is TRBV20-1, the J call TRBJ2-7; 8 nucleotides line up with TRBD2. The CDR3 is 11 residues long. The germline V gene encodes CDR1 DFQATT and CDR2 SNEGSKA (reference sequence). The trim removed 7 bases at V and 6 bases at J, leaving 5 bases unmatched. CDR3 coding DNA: TGCAGTGGGGAGCGGGGGTTCGAGCAGTACTTC. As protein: CSGERGFEQYF.

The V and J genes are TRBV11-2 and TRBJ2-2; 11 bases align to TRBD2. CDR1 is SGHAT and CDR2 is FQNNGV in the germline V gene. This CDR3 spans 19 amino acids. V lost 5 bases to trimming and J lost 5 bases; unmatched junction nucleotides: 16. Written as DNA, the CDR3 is TGTGCCAGCAGCAACAGCGGGAATTCGGGACTAGCGGCGACCGGGGAGCTGTTTTTT. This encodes CASSNSGNSGLAATGELFF. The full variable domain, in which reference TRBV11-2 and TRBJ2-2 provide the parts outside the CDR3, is EAGVAQSPRYKIIEKRQSVAFWCNPISGHATLYWYQQILGQGPKLLIQFQNNGVVDDSQLPKDRFSAERLKGVDSTLKIQPAKLEDSAVYLCASSNSGNSGLAATGELFFGEGSRLTVL.

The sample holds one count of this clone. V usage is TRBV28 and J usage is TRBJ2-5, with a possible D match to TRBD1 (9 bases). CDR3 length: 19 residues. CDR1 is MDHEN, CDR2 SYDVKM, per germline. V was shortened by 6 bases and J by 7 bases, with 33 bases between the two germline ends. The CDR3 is CASSPRDRAARGEEWTQYF. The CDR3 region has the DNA TGTGCCAGCAGCCCCCGGGACAGGGCCGCGCGGGGGGAGGAATGGACCCAGTACTTC.

CDR3 DNA sequence: TGCAGTGCTAGTAGTGGACAGCACTACGAGCAGTACTTC. It translates to CSASSGQHYEQYF. The gene calls are TRBV20-1 and TRBJ2-7; a weak D match, TRBD1 (6 bases). Germline V gene sequence: CDR1 DFQATT, CDR2 SNEGSKA (reference sequence). This CDR3 has 13 amino acids. With 3 bases removed from V and 3 bases from J, the gap between germline ends came to 12 bases.

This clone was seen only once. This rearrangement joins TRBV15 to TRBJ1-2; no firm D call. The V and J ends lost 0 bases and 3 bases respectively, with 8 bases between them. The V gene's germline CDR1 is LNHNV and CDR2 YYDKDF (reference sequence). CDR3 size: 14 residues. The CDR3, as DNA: TGTGCCACCAGCAGAGATGAGGCCGACTATGGCTACACCTTC. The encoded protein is CATSRDEADYGYTF. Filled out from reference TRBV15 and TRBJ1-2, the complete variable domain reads DAMVIQNPRYQVTQFGKPVTLSCSQTLNHNVMYWYQQKSSQAPKLLFHYYDKDFNNEADTPDNFQSRRPNTSFCFLDIRSPGLGDTAMYLCATSRDEADYGYTFGSGTRLTVV.